This is a list of T cell receptor beta chains from one sample in a study of blood T cell repertoires in COVID-19. Assay: immunoSEQ multiplex PCR; the TCRdb copy retains only in-frame clones and omits some. The sample yields about 200,000 clones, 80% to 85% seen once. The specimen was PBMCs or T cells enriched from blood (not recorded which). These receptor sequences come from a man aged 40-49 years who had recovered from COVID-19. CDR3s leave out the opening cysteine and the closing phenylalanine or tryptophan. Each record gives: CDR3 length, J gene, V gene, CDR3 protein.

>15|TRBJ2-2|TRBV4-3
ASSQAWDTGYTGELF
>13|TRBJ2-2|TRBV7-9
ASSLGQGVTGELF
>11|TRBJ2-7|TRBV24-1
ATSDSEGSKQY
>12|TRBJ1-4|TRBV30
AWSDPGQVEKLF
>13|TRBJ1-6|TRBV4-3
ASSRTHGVGSPLH
>17|TRBJ2-3|TRBV4-1
ASSQEIRGAIKHTDTQY
>13|TRBJ1-2|TRBV11-2
ASSSHDRRNYGYT
>15|TRBJ2-3|TRBV5-6
ASSWTRSYLSTDTQY
>15|TRBJ2-1|TRBV25-1
ASSEYSSGGAFGEQF
>12|TRBJ1-2|TRBV28
ASGQGAQWYGYT
>12|TRBJ1-2|TRBV6-5
ASTLTGVNYGYT
>12|TRBJ2-2|TRBV4-1
ASSHPFSQAELF
>10|TRBJ1-1|TRBV3-1/TRBV3-2
ASRSTGSEAF
>10|TRBJ1-1|TRBV2
ASSRAGTEAF
>11|TRBJ1-1|TRBV6-5
ASSNTKNTEAF
>14|TRBJ2-7|TRBV19
ASRATMTGTSNEQY
>14|TRBJ1-5|TRBV4-3
ASSQDSLGQNQPQH
>11|TRBJ1-1|TRBV7-9
ASSPPLNTEAF
>12|TRBJ1-4|TRBV5-1
ASSPDRGSEKLF
>10|TRBJ1-2|TRBV2
ASSPQGYGYT
>14|TRBJ2-1|TRBV6-5
ASSYPSGGLGNEQF
>16|TRBJ1-3|TRBV11-3
ASSFHQPNRGSGNTIY
>11|TRBJ1-1|TRBV27
ASSFQGSTEAF
>14|TRBJ2-3|TRBV5-6
ASSRETGGRTDTQY
>12|TRBJ2-5|TRBV25-1
ASSEYSGGETQY